The present T cell receptor beta chain was sequenced within a study of beta chain features in type 1 diabetes. Overall study: Cell yields, gender and age were similar in healthy donors and patients. Researchers looked at roughly 100,000,000 sorted cells across all samples. General study results and limits: Type 1 diabetes patients had TCRB CDR3s that were shorter (moderately but significantly so) in all four CD4+ subsets.

Since all of the isolated RNA was reverse transcribed, expressed TCRB transcripts were what got sequenced. TCRdb keeps only in-frame clones here, not all; method: immunoSEQ multiplex PCR. The sample records over 500,000 clones, 15% being singletons. A note on this clone: The antigen is unknown.

Sampling consisted of one heparinised blood draw per donor, averaging approximately 120 mL. The CDR3 has 15 residues. The J segment lost 9 bases and the V segment lost 4 bases, leaving 14 bases of the junction unmatched. Germline loops: CDR1 MDHEN, CDR2 SYDVKM. Sequencing input: naive CD4+ T cells from blood. The gene calls are TRBV28 and TRBJ2-5; TRBD2 aligns across 7 bases. This receptor was obtained from a man aged 18 to 29 in good health. The CDR3 coding sequence is TGTGCCAGCAGTTCCCTGAGAACAGCGGGGAGGTCCCAGTACTTC. Residues: CASSSLRTAGRSQYF.